These 21 T cell receptor beta chains originate from one sample sequenced in a study of blood T cell repertoires in COVID-19 (dated by TCRdb to between 2020 and 2021). Library preparation used the immunoSEQ multiplex PCR assay. In its TCRdb copy, this immuneACCESS table keeps in-frame sequences only and misses some clones. Where compared with another copy, unresolved V genes explain less than half of these, and the others have no known cause. The sample table shows 70,000 or so clones, and roughly three quarters are seen once. The ten largest clones add up to 16% of the sample. The sequenced sample consisted of peripheral blood. The origin of the receptors is a man aged 55 to 70 with acute or convalescent COVID-19.

The J gene is TRBJ2-7, the V gene TRBV5-8; D gene unclear. Between the trimmed V and J ends, which lost 0 bases and 0 bases, there was a span of 7 bases. Germline assignment: CDR1 SGHTS and CDR2 YDEGEE. This CDR3 has 14 residues. In DNA form, the CDR3 reads TGTGCCAGCAGCTTGGTTGGCTTCTCCTACGAGCAGTACTTC. This codes for CASSLVGFSYEQYF.

The J gene is TRBJ1-2, the V gene TRBV5-1, with D unresolved. CDR3 size: 15 residues. The germline CDR1 and CDR2 sequences are SGHRS and YFSETQ. V gave up 0 bases and J gave up 3 bases, with 12 bases separating them. The CDR3 sequence is CASSLAVGRDYGYTF. DNA of the CDR3: TGCGCCAGCAGCTTGGCCGTGGGCCGCGACTATGGCTACACCTTC.

The genes are TRBV7-2 and TRBJ2-4, with TRBD1 identical over 7 bases. Per the germline V gene, CDR1 is SGHTA and CDR2 is FQGNSA. The CDR3 is made up of 16 amino acids. J was trimmed by 1 base and V by 0 bases; bases with no gene match: 3. This CDR3 is CASSLAQGRAKNIQYF. CDR3 nucleotides: TGTGCCAGCAGCTTAGCACAGGGGCGGGCCAAAAACATTCAGTACTTC.

This chain connects TRBV5-4 to TRBJ1-5; 10 bases match TRBD1. The CDR3 totals 15 residues. Germline V lookup: CDR1 SGHNT, CDR2 YYREEE (reference sequence). V dropped 0 bases and J dropped 4; count of bases not matched to a gene: 1. The CDR3 DNA reads as TGTGCCAGCAGCTTGGGGGGACAGGGGAATCAGCCCCAGCATTTT. Protein product: CASSLGGQGNQPQHF.

The DNA for the CDR3 is TGTGCCATCCTTGGGACTCCCAACTATGGCTACACCTTC. This translates into CAILGTPNYGYTF. The chain has TRBV10-3 and TRBJ1-2; a weak D match, TRBD1 (5 bases). The germline CDR1 and CDR2 sequences are ENHRY and SYGVKD. This CDR3 spans 13 amino acids. The V gene lost 8 bases and the J gene lost 2 bases, with 12 bases spanning the gap.

The CDR3 DNA is TGTGCCAGCAGCTTGTATGGTGCAGGGGACCAAGAGACCCAGTACTTC. Translation gives CASSLYGAGDQETQYF. The chain employs TRBV11-1 and TRBJ2-5, with D possibly TRBD1 on 6 matching bases. The V end lost 3 bases, the J end lost 0 bases, and 14 bases lay between the germline ends. Germline V gene sequence: CDR1 SGHAT, CDR2 FQDESV (reference sequence). The CDR3 has 16 residues.

This rearrangement joins TRBV10-3 to TRBJ1-1, with 8 bases fitting TRBD1. Germline CDR1 is ENHRY and CDR2 is SYGVKD. The CDR3 consists of 13 residues. Trimming at V came to 6 bases and at J to 7 bases, leaving 7 bases not matched to a gene. CDR3 DNA: TGTGCCATCAGGACGGACAGGGAAAATGAAGCTTTCTTT. Amino acid sequence: CAIRTDRENEAFF.

The chain combines TRBV2 with TRBJ1-5; D might be TRBD1 (6 bases). The CDR3 spans 14 residues. Germline V gene lookup returns CDR1 SNHLY and CDR2 FYNNEI. V was shortened by 5 bases and J by 11 bases, with 19 bases between the two germline ends. CDR3 DNA sequence: TGTGCCAGCAGTCAGGACAGTCGGGGCCAGTCCCAGCATTTT. This translates into CASSQDSRGQSQHF.

V and J are TRBV5-4 and TRBJ1-3; TRBD1 is a possible D gene (6 bases). Trimming removed 4 bases at V and 3 bases at J, with 11 bases between. Looked up from germline, CDR1 is SGHNT and CDR2 is YYREEE (reference sequence). This CDR3 has 14 amino acids. For the CDR3, the DNA is TGTGCCAGCAGCCCTGACAGGCTTGGAAACACCATATATTTT. It translates to CASSPDRLGNTIYF.

This chain uses TRBV14 with TRBJ1-5; 7 nucleotides match TRBD1. V was clipped by 5 bases and J by 7 bases; unmatched bases: 11. CDR3 size: 15 residues. Germline V gene data show CDR1 as SGHDN and CDR2 as FVKESK. The CDR3 here is CASSDGQAFLQPQHF. DNA for the CDR3: TGTGCCAGCAGCGACGGACAGGCCTTTTTGCAGCCCCAGCATTTT.

The gene calls are TRBV5-6 and TRBJ1-2; maybe TRBD1 (5 bases). V shed 5 bases and J shed 1 base, with 9 bases lying between them. CDR3 length: 13 residues. Per the germline V gene, CDR1 is SGHDT and CDR2 is YYEEEE. The chain's CDR3 is CASSTQDNYGYTF. In DNA form, the CDR3 reads TGTGCCAGCAGTACACAGGATAACTATGGCTACACCTTC. Full variable domain (outside the CDR3, taken from reference TRBV5-6 and TRBJ1-2): DAGVTQSPTHLIKTRGQQVTLRCSPKSGHDTVSWYQQALGQGPQFIFQYYEEEERQRGNFPDRFSGHQFPNYSSELNVNALLLGDSALYLCASSTQDNYGYTFGSGTRLTVV.

The CDR3 nucleotides are TGTGCCAGCAGCGGCCGGGCTAGCGGGGACCAAGAGACCCAGTACTTC. It is translated as CASSGRASGDQETQYF. The chain couples TRBV3-1 (or the pseudogene TRBV3-2) to TRBJ2-5; TRBD2 agrees at 9 bases. CDR1 LGHDT and CDR2 YNNKEL come from the germline V gene (reference sequence). Unmatched junction bases numbered 7, after V lost 5 bases and J lost 0 bases. The CDR3 totals 16 residues.

The chain has TRBV2 and TRBJ2-2, with D perhaps TRBD1 (5 bases). Trimming took 5 bases from V and 3 from J, leaving 7 bases between them. Germline-derived CDR1 and CDR2 are SNHLY and FYNNEI. The CDR3 runs 13 residues. In DNA form, the CDR3 reads TGTGCCAGCAGTTTACAGGACACCGGGGAGCTGTTTTTT. Its translation is CASSLQDTGELFF.

The chain carries TRBV30 and TRBJ1-2, with D maybe TRBD1 (5 bases). The germline V gene has CDR1 GTSNPN and CDR2 SVGIG (reference sequence). The CDR3 sequence is 16 residues long. V shed 4 bases and J shed 3 bases, with 21 bases lying between them. This chain's CDR3 is CAWNSWGLEKYYGYTF. CDR3 sequence (DNA): TGTGCCTGGAACAGCTGGGGCCTCGAGAAATACTATGGCTACACCTTC.

The chain combines TRBV19 with TRBJ2-2; TRBD2 agrees at 7 bases. CDR3 length: 16 residues. Germline CDR1 LNHDA, CDR2 SQIVND (reference sequence). With V trimmed by 3 bases and J by 1 base, 5 bases remained unmatched. Written as DNA, the CDR3 is TGTGCCAGTAGTATTAAGGGCGGGGGGAACACCGGGGAGCTGTTTTTT. Translation gives CASSIKGGGNTGELFF.

This clone has only a few counts. J is TRBJ1-2 and V is TRBV20-1; 10 positions match TRBD1. This CDR3 comprises 14 residues. The germline gives CDR1 DFQATT, CDR2 SNEGSKA (reference sequence). The V segment lost 3 bases and the J segment 5 bases; nucleotides outside the gene matches: 6. The CDR3 nucleotides are TGCAGTGCTAGTCCCGGACAGGGGGTTTATGGCTACACCTTC. Its translation is CSASPGQGVYGYTF.

As DNA, the CDR3 is TGTGCCAGCAGCCGACAGGGCACTGAAGCTTTCTTT. It codes for CASSRQGTEAFF. The chain combines TRBV2 with TRBJ1-1; 7 bases align to TRBD1. Germline trimming cut 6 bases from V and 4 bases from J; bases unmatched to any gene: 2. CDR3 length: 12 amino acids. The V gene's germline CDR1 is SNHLY and CDR2 FYNNEI.

This clone has a handful of counts. The J gene is TRBJ2-7, the V gene TRBV30; tentative D call: TRBD1 (6 bases). The germline V gene encodes CDR1 GTSNPN and CDR2 SVGIG (reference sequence). There are 13 residues in the CDR3. Trimming left V 4 bases short and J 3 bases short, with 13 bases between. The CDR3 bases are TGTGCCTGGACCCGGGACACAAACTACGAGCAGTACTTC. As protein: CAWTRDTNYEQYF.

This chain joins TRBV6-2 or TRBV6-3 and TRBJ1-4; TRBD1 matches 12 bases. The CDR3 is 15 amino acids. Germline V gene lookup returns CDR1 MNHEY and CDR2 SVGEGT. V trimming: 6 bases; J trimming: 10 bases; junction bases outside the gene matches: 9. The CDR3 loop is CASSGTGQGAPKLFF. For the CDR3, the DNA is TGTGCCAGCAGCGGAACGGGACAGGGGGCTCCAAAACTGTTTTTT.

The J gene is TRBJ2-2, the V gene TRBV5-6; unclear D gene. The CDR3 runs 16 residues. Trimming cost V 4 bases and J 0 bases, with 13 bases left between them. Germline assignment: CDR1 SGHDT and CDR2 YYEEEE. CDR3 DNA sequence: TGTGCCAGCAGCAATATCGTTCGGGCGAACACCGGGGAGCTGTTTTTT. It encodes CASSNIVRANTGELFF.

The chain is built from TRBV6-5 and TRBJ1-3; tentatively, D is TRBD1 (6 bases). CDR1 is MNHEY and CDR2 is SVGAGI in the germline V gene. The V end lost 8 bases, the J end lost 2 bases, and 10 bases lay between the germline ends. This CDR3 contains 13 residues. The CDR3 loop reads CASARGPGNTIYF. The CDR3 DNA follows: TGTGCCAGCGCCAGGGGTCCTGGAAACACCATATATTTT.